This T cell receptor (beta chain) was identified in a study of tumor-infiltrating lymphocytes in localized non-small cell lung cancer. Turning to the study itself: Resected tumor was paired with non-adjacent uninvolved lung from the same patient.

J gave up 0 bases and V 3 bases, and 9 bases lay outside the gene matches. There are 18 residues in the CDR3. Germline V CDR1 and CDR2: SGHRS, YFSETQ. Measured with immunoSEQ multiplex PCR; TCRdb has only the in-frame clones, and not every one. Here the sample spans over 15,000 clones, around two thirds being singletons. About this clone itself: Its antigen is currently unknown.

General observations from the study: Different pieces of the same tissue were used for each assay.

The chain employs TRBV5-1 and TRBJ1-4; TRBD1 matches 9 bases. This receptor was obtained from a human donor with non-small cell lung cancer. Material: lung tumor tissue. CDR3 DNA: TGCGCCAGCAGCTACAGGGGGCACACGGCTGCAACTAATGAAAAACTGTTTTTT. It specifies CASSYRGHTAATNEKLFF.